These 8 T cell receptor beta chains share one sample of origin, sequenced in a study of cytomegalovirus exposure and HLA in healthy donors. The primer mix had 60 Vbeta and 13 Jbeta primers. Clones were sequenced by immunoSEQ multiplex PCR, and TCRdb holds only the in-frame ones, with some missing. The table includes 100,000 to 150,000 clones, roughly 70% detected once. Sequenced input: PBMCs. These receptor sequences come from a woman in her 40s in good health and CMV-seropositive.

A single count supports this clone. The chain recombines TRBV7-3 with TRBJ1-6, with D perhaps TRBD1 (5 bases). The CDR3 totals 14 residues. Germline CDR1 is SGHTA and CDR2 is FQGTGA. The V and J ends lost 5 bases and 10 bases respectively, with 15 bases between them. Here the CDR3 DNA reads TGTGCCAGCAGCCCCCAGGGATATGGATCACCCCTCCACTTT. Residues: CASSPQGYGSPLHF. Complete variable domain (other parts from reference TRBV7-3 and TRBJ1-6): GAGVSQTPSNKVTEKGKYVELRCDPISGHTALYWYRQSLGQGPEFLIYFQGTGAADDSGLPNDRFFAVRPEGSVSTLKIQRTERGDSAVYLCASSPQGYGSPLHFGNGTRLTVT.

This clone has just one count. The V call is TRBV5-6, the J call TRBJ1-3, with D possibly TRBD1 on 6 matching bases. V was trimmed by 4 bases and J by 0 bases, leaving 17 bases between them. The CDR3 runs to 17 residues. CDR1 is SGHDT, CDR2 YYEEEE, per germline. CDR3 sequence (DNA): TGTGCCAGCAGCGTGAGAGGACAGTACTCCTCTGGAAACACCATATATTTT. Amino acid sequence: CASSVRGQYSSGNTIYF.

The V and J genes are TRBV7-6 and TRBJ2-1; D is possibly TRBD1 (7 bases). Between the trimmed V and J ends, which lost 8 bases and 6 bases, there was a span of 17 bases. The CDR3 consists of 14 residues. Germline V lookup: CDR1 SGHVS, CDR2 FNYEAQ. The CDR3 sequence is CASSGGIGANEQFF. The CDR3 DNA reads TGTGCCAGCTCAGGGGGGATTGGGGCCAATGAGCAGTTCTTC.

In regard to this clone: Other DNA variants within this sample encode the same CDR3. The CDR3 is CASQQGLGAGGELFF. The DNA for the CDR3 is TGTGCCAGCCAGCAGGGACTAGGGGCAGGCGGGGAGCTGTTTTTT. V usage is TRBV7-2 and J usage is TRBJ2-2, with 8 bases aligning to TRBD2. The V gene's germline CDR1 is SGHTA and CDR2 FQGNSA. This CDR3 contains 15 residues. The J segment lost 7 bases and the V segment lost 8 bases, leaving 12 bases of the junction unmatched.

The chain carries TRBV5-4 and TRBJ2-1, with a tentative D call TRBD1 (5 bases). The CDR3 extends over 14 amino acids. Germline-derived CDR1 and CDR2 are SGHNT and YYREEE (reference sequence). V shed 0 bases and J shed 6 bases, with 10 bases lying between them. CDR3 bases: TGTGCCAGCAGCTTGGATGCAAGGGGCAATGAGCAGTTCTTC. This translates into CASSLDARGNEQFF. Using reference TRBV5-4 and TRBJ2-1 for the parts outside the CDR3, the full variable domain is ETGVTQSPTHLIKTRGQQVTLRCSSQSGHNTVSWYQQALGQGPQFIFQYYREEENGRGNFPPRFSGLQFPNYSSELNVNALELDDSALYLCASSLDARGNEQFFGPGTRLTVL.

The V call is TRBV19, the J call TRBJ2-6; the match to TRBD1 covers 8 bases. Germline loops: CDR1 LNHDA, CDR2 SQIVND (reference sequence). The CDR3 contains 16 residues. With 7 bases clipped from V and 0 bases from J, the junction kept 5 bases outside the gene matches. CDR3 coding DNA: TGTGCCAGTAAGACAGGGGAGGTCTCTGGGGCCAACGTCCTGACTTTC. This encodes CASKTGEVSGANVLTF.

This clone showed up just a few times. The V gene is TRBV4-1, the J gene TRBJ2-5; D not certain. In germline, CDR1 is MGHRA, CDR2 YSYEKL. Trimming took off 1 base at V and 6 bases at J, with 12 bases between the two ends. There are 14 residues in the CDR3. The CDR3 DNA reads TGCGCCAGCAGCCAAGTCATGAGTCTTAAGACCCAGTACTTC. The encoded protein is CASSQVMSLKTQYF.

There are a few counts of this clone. V and J are TRBV18 and TRBJ2-5; 15 bases match TRBD2. CDR3 length: 16 amino acids. The V gene's germline CDR1 is KGHSH and CDR2 LQKENI. V lost 3 bases to trimming and J lost 3 bases; unmatched junction nucleotides: 2. CDR3: CASSPRTSGGEETQYF. CDR3 DNA sequence: TGTGCCAGCTCACCGCGGACTAGCGGGGGGGAAGAGACCCAGTACTTC.